A selection of T cell receptor beta chains follows, all from one sample in a study of graft-versus-host responses after intestinal transplantation. Antigens for these TCRs are unknown. Data came from immunoSEQ multiplex PCR; TCRdb stores just in-frame clones and leaves some out. This table has 95,000 to 130,000 clones, 75% to 95% appearing once. Sample: unstimulated CD4+ T cells sorted from spleen or lymph node cells, taken before intestinal transplant. The receptors were gathered from a human donor who received an intestinal transplant. The CDR3 runs from the conserved cysteine through the conserved F or W. The D gene is left open where the match is weak. Expanded clones get a size class; other rows say once, few or many, or leave the size out.

v_gene	abundance	d_gene	j_gene	CDR3nt	CDR3aa
TRBV10-2	few	TRBD1	TRBJ1-5	TGCGCCAGCAGTGGCGGGACAGGTTCAGGACATCAGCCCCAGCATTTT	CASSGGTGSGHQPQHF
TRBV6-1	NA	TRBD1	TRBJ1-6	TGTGCCAGCAGCGAAACAGGGGCCAATTCACCCCTCCACTTT	CASSETGANSPLHF
TRBV4-1	once	TRBD1	TRBJ1-4	TGCGCCAGCAGCCCCGGGGATGGGACAGGGGCTGAAAAACTGTTTTTT	CASSPGDGTGAEKLFF
TRBV28	NA	TRBD2	TRBJ2-4	TGTGCCAGCAGTTCAACTAGCGGGAGAAAGGGTGGGAACATTCAGTACTTC	CASSSTSGRKGGNIQYF
TRBV10-2	NA	NA	TRBJ2-7	TGCGCCAGCAGTGAGACATCCGGGACTGGTGAGCAGTACTTC	CASSETSGTGEQYF
TRBV6-6	NA	TRBD1	TRBJ1-2	TGTGCCAGCAGTTACTCGACAGGGTATGGCTACACCTTC	CASSYSTGYGYTF
TRBV28	NA	NA	TRBJ2-7	TGTGCCAGCAGTCCGACAGGTTCCCCTATTGCCGAGCAGTACTTC	CASSPTGSPIAEQYF
TRBV6-4	NA	TRBD2	TRBJ2-3	TGTGCCAGCAGTGTCGAAGCGGGGGGGCTAGATACGCAGTATTTT	CASSVEAGGLDTQYF
TRBV10-2	few	NA	TRBJ1-4	TGCGCCAGCGGAGGGTGGGCAACTAATGAAAAACTGTTTTTT	CASGGWATNEKLFF
TRBV10-2	NA	TRBD1	TRBJ1-1	TGCGCCAGCAGTGACAGGGGGCCACGTACTTCGACTGAAGCTTTCTTT	CASSDRGPRTSTEAFF
TRBV6-6	NA	NA	TRBJ2-1	TGTGCCAGCAGTTACCCCCGGTCCGGGGGCAATGAGCAGTTCTTC	CASSYPRSGGNEQFF
TRBV5-1	NA	NA	TRBJ1-1	TGCGCCAGCAGTCAGGGGACCGTAGAGACTGAAGCTTTCTTT	CASSQGTVETEAFF
TRBV7-2	NA	TRBD1	TRBJ1-3	TGTGCCAGCAGCGGACAGGGGTCTAGCAACACCATATATTTT	CASSGQGSSNTIYF
TRBV5-5	NA	TRBD1	TRBJ1-4	TGTGCCAGCAGCTTTTCGGACAGGGGGCCCCGTATCGGTAATGAAAAACTGTTTTTT	CASSFSDRGPRIGNEKLFF
TRBV18	NA	NA	TRBJ1-1	TGTGCCAGCTCACCAGGCGGGGGGGTTCTAAACACTGAAGCTTTCTTT	CASSPGGGVLNTEAFF
TRBV5-8	NA	NA	TRBJ1-2	TGTGCCAGCAGCTTGGACAGGGTTGCTAACTATGGCTACACCTTC	CASSLDRVANYGYTF
TRBV30	NA	TRBD1	TRBJ2-2	TGTGCCGCATACACTCCCGGGACAGGGGACACCGGGGAGCTGTTTTTT	CAAYTPGTGDTGELFF
TRBV7-2	NA	NA	TRBJ2-2	TGTGCCAGCGGGGCCTCTTTGACCGGGGAGCTGTTTTTT	CASGASLTGELFF
TRBV5-1	NA	TRBD2	TRBJ2-5	TGCGCCAGCAGCTTGGGACGCGGGAGCACAAAACTACAAGAGACCCAGTACTTC	CASSLGRGSTKLQETQYF
TRBV6-1	NA	TRBD1	TRBJ1-1	TGTGCCAGCAGCCCGACAGGGGTCGGTAGAGCTTTCTTT	CASSPTGVGRAFF
TRBV5-1	NA	TRBD2	TRBJ2-3	TGCGCCAGCAGCCCGGGACTACCGCCAAGTGGTACGCAGTATTTT	CASSPGLPPSGTQYF
TRBV19	NA	NA	TRBJ1-1	TGTGCCAGTAGTATCGTACATGTGGGCTTGAACACTGAAGCTTTCTTT	CASSIVHVGLNTEAFF
TRBV7-2	NA	TRBD1	TRBJ2-6	TGTGCCAGCAGCAAAACAGGGGGAGTCAGCTCTGGGGCCAACGTCCTGACTTTC	CASSKTGGVSSGANVLTF
TRBV5-1	NA	TRBD1	TRBJ2-5	TGCGCCAGCAGCGGAGGGACAGGGTCCCAAGAGACCCAGTACTTC	CASSGGTGSQETQYF
TRBV28	NA	TRBD1	TRBJ1-6	TGTGCCAGCAGGGAACAGGGGCGGATCGATAATTCACCCCTCCACTTT	CASREQGRIDNSPLHF
TRBV28	NA	TRBD2	TRBJ2-4	TGTGCCAGCAGTTTACCCTCTAGCGGGAGGACCATTCAGTACTTC	CASSLPSSGRTIQYF
TRBV6-1	NA	NA	TRBJ1-2	TGTGCCAGCAGTGAAGCCCGGGGCTACACCTTC	CASSEARGYTF
TRBV30	NA	TRBD2	TRBJ2-1	TGTGCCTGGAGTGGCCCCCCCGGGACTAGGTACAATGAGCAGTTCTTC	CAWSGPPGTRYNEQFF
TRBV2	NA	TRBD1	TRBJ1-2	TGTGCCAGCAAAACCCGGGACAGATTCTATGGCTACACCTTC	CASKTRDRFYGYTF
TRBV6-5	NA	NA	TRBJ2-2	TGTGCCAGCAGTATACAGGGAACGAACACCGGGGAGCTGTTTTTC	CASSIQGTNTGELFF
TRBV7-2	NA	TRBD1	TRBJ2-2	TGTGCCAGCAGCGCAGACAGGGGGCTTACTCAGGGCGGGGAGCTGTTTTTT	CASSADRGLTQGGELFF
TRBV30	NA	TRBD1	TRBJ1-6	TGTGCCTGGAACCAAGGACAGGGTCTTAATTCACCCCTCCACTTT	CAWNQGQGLNSPLHF
TRBV12-5	NA	TRBD2	TRBJ2-3	TGTGCTAGTGGTTTAGGCGGTACTAGCGGGGGTGCCGATACGCAGTATTTT	CASGLGGTSGGADTQYF
TRBV27	NA	NA	TRBJ1-2	TGTGCCAGCAGTTTAATGCCAGGGCACTATGGCTACACCTTC	CASSLMPGHYGYTF
TRBV30	NA	TRBD1	TRBJ1-2	TGTGCCTGGAGCCGGGACAGGGGGCGAGGCTACACCTTC	CAWSRDRGRGYTF
TRBV7-2	NA	TRBD1	TRBJ1-2	TGTGCCAGCAGCCACCGCCCCGGGACAGGGGGTGGCTACACCTTC	CASSHRPGTGGGYTF
TRBV7-2	NA	NA	TRBJ1-1	TGTGCCAGCAGCTTAGACAGGACGAACACTGAAGCTTTCTTT	CASSLDRTNTEAFF
TRBV5-4	NA	NA	TRBJ1-1	TGTGCCAGCAGCTTGGGGAGGGACCCTGAAGCTTTCTTT	CASSLGRDPEAFF
TRBV28	NA	NA	TRBJ1-2	TGTGCCAGCAGTCCCCCAGGGTATGGCTACACCTTC	CASSPPGYGYTF
TRBV11-3	NA	NA	TRBJ2-1	TGTGCCAGCAGCTTAGCAGGGTACAATGAGCAGTTCTTC	CASSLAGYNEQFF
TRBV25-1	NA	TRBD1	TRBJ1-2	TGTGCCAGCAGTGAATACTATTGGACAGGGGAAGGCTACACCTTC	CASSEYYWTGEGYTF
TRBV5-1	once	TRBD1	TRBJ2-5	TGCGCCAGCAGCTCGACAGGGTTGGGAGAGACCCAGTACTTC	CASSSTGLGETQYF
TRBV19	NA	NA	TRBJ1-5	TGTGCCAGTACCCACACCATTAGCAATCAGCCCCAGCATTTT	CASTHTISNQPQHF
TRBV28	once	TRBD1	TRBJ2-7	TGTGCCAGCAGTACAACAGGACAGGGCCGCTACGAGCAGTACTTC	CASSTTGQGRYEQYF
TRBV7-2	NA	TRBD2	TRBJ2-2	TGTGCCAGCAGCCCAGGACTAGTCCGCCGGGAGCTGTTTTTT	CASSPGLVRRELFF
TRBV9	NA	NA	TRBJ2-1	TGTGCCAGCAGCGTAGCCCTAAGGAGCGGGCTATACAATGAGCAGTTCTTC	CASSVALRSGLYNEQFF
TRBV7-2	NA	NA	TRBJ2-5	TGTGCCAGCAGAAAACAGGGCTCAGAGACCCAGTACTTC	CASRKQGSETQYF
TRBV4-1	NA	TRBD1	TRBJ2-7	TGCGCCAGCAGCCAAGAAACAGGGGGTTACTACGAGCAGTACTTC	CASSQETGGYYEQYF
TRBV9	once	TRBD1	TRBJ2-2	TGTGCCAGCAGCGTAGCTCCCCGGACAGGGGGTACCGGGGAGCTGTTTTTT	CASSVAPRTGGTGELFF
TRBV4-3	NA	NA	TRBJ1-1	TGCGCCAGCAGCCAACGCAGCACAGGGAACACTGAAGCTTTCTTT	CASSQRSTGNTEAFF
TRBV5-1	NA	NA	TRBJ2-1	TGCGCCAGCAGCTATGCCCCCGGGACTGCCAGCAATGAGCAGTTCTTC	CASSYAPGTASNEQFF
TRBV27	NA	TRBD1	TRBJ2-4	TGTGCCAGCAGTTTGGACAGGGTACTAGCCAAAAACATTCAGTACTTC	CASSLDRVLAKNIQYF
TRBV11-2	NA	TRBD2	TRBJ2-1	TGTGCCAGCAGCAATTCGGGGGGATACAATGAGCAGTTCTTC	CASSNSGGYNEQFF